The 9 T cell receptor beta chains below all came from one sample that was sequenced in a study of blood T cell repertoires in COVID-19. Profiling relied on immunoSEQ multiplex PCR, and the TCRdb table lists in-frame clones only, not all of them. The top ten hold about 11% of the sample, which has more than 110,000 clones, almost 90% seen once. Material for sequencing was peripheral blood. The receptor set was obtained from a man in his forties or fifties with active or convalescent COVID-19.

This clone appeared once. This chain links TRBV27 with TRBJ2-3; 15 nucleotides line up with TRBD2. Germline CDR1 reads MNHEY; CDR2 reads SMNVEV (reference sequence). Losses at the gene ends were 7 bases for V and 4 bases for J; bases not matched to a gene: 9. The CDR3 consists of 17 residues. The CDR3 protein is CASNPGTSGRRADTQYF. The DNA for the CDR3 is TGTGCCAGCAATCCCGGGACTAGCGGGAGGAGGGCAGATACGCAGTATTTT.

The chain carries TRBV6-1 and TRBJ1-3; no reliable D call. The CDR3 covers 16 residues. With 2 bases removed from V and 0 bases from J, the gap between germline ends came to 11 bases. Germline loops: CDR1 MNHNS, CDR2 SASEGT. DNA for the CDR3: TGTGCCAGCAGTGAATCTGTGGGCGTCTCTGGAAACACCATATATTTT. This translates into CASSESVGVSGNTIYF.

The gene calls are TRBV24-1 and TRBJ2-1, with 12 bases matching TRBD1. The J segment lost 6 bases and the V segment lost 7 bases, leaving 6 bases of the junction unmatched. Germline V gives CDR1 KGHDR, CDR2 SFDVKD. The CDR3 length is 15 residues. The CDR3 here is CATSDRDRGPNEQFF. CDR3 nucleotide sequence: TGTGCCACCAGCGACAGGGACAGGGGGCCCAATGAGCAGTTCTTC.

The chain couples TRBV5-1 to TRBJ2-2, with 15 bases identical to TRBD2. This CDR3 has 15 residues. V lost 5 bases to trimming and J lost 5 bases; unmatched junction nucleotides: 1. The germline gives CDR1 SGHRS, CDR2 YFSETQ. The CDR3: CASRGLAGGTGELFF. DNA of the CDR3: TGCGCCAGCAGGGGACTAGCGGGAGGAACCGGGGAGCTGTTTTTT. Full variable domain (rest looked up from reference TRBV5-1 and TRBJ2-2): KAGVTQTPRYLIKTRGQQVTLSCSPISGHRSVSWYQQTPGQGLQFLFEYFSETQRNKGNFPGRFSGRQFSNSRSEMNVSTLELGDSALYLCASRGLAGGTGELFFGEGSRLTVL.

The V gene is TRBV9, the J gene TRBJ2-5; weak D call: TRBD1 (6 bases). CDR1 SGDLS and CDR2 YYNGEE come from the germline V gene. The length of the CDR3 is 15 residues. V lost 3 bases and J lost 2, with 14 bases in between. The CDR3 loop reads CASSAGTPSQETQYF. Here the CDR3 DNA reads TGTGCCAGCAGCGCGGGGACACCTTCACAAGAGACCCAGTACTTC.

V is TRBV28 and J is TRBJ1-4; possible D gene TRBD1, 6 bases. CDR1 is MDHEN and CDR2 is SYDVKM in the germline V gene. This CDR3 is built from 13 residues. Trimming removed 6 bases from V and 5 bases from J, with 10 bases in between. The CDR3 DNA sequence: TGTGCCAGCAGCCCGACAGGAAATGAAAAACTGTTTTTT. Translating gives CASSPTGNEKLFF.

The chain links TRBV4-3 to TRBJ2-1; D gene uncertain. This CDR3 region has 16 residues. The V and J ends lost 4 bases and 0 bases respectively, with 13 bases between them. Germline V gene data show CDR1 as LGHNA and CDR2 as YSLEER. CDR3 bases: TGCGCCAGCAGCCTCCTAGATCCGAGCTCCTACAATGAGCAGTTCTTC. Translated: CASSLLDPSSYNEQFF.

The CDR3: CASSGVGEETQYF. The CDR3, as DNA: TGTGCCAGCAGTGGAGTGGGAGAAGAGACCCAGTACTTC. V gene TRBV2 combines with J gene TRBJ2-5; possibly TRBD2 for D (5 bases). There are 13 residues in the CDR3. CDR1 and CDR2 (germline): SNHLY, FYNNEI. Trimming pared 4 bases from V and 3 bases from J, leaving 9 bases between.

This clone was seen a few times. CDR3 nucleotides: TGTGCCAGCAGCCCCCTAGCGGGAGTGAGCTCCTACGAGCAGTACTTC. As protein: CASSPLAGVSSYEQYF. The V gene is TRBV3-1 (or the pseudogene TRBV3-2), the J gene TRBJ2-7; TRBD2 aligns across 10 bases. V shed 4 bases and J 0 bases; nucleotides not matched to a gene: 6. CDR1 is LGHDT and CDR2 is YNNKEL in the germline V gene (reference sequence). The CDR3 totals 16 residues.